These T cell receptor beta chains were read from a single sample in a study of blood T cells in healthy people across ages. Using its own MiXCR run on the 5' RACE reads, TCRdb lists one record per CDR3 protein. The sample records fewer than 2,000,000 distinct CDR3 sequences, almost 35% being singletons. The sequenced sample consisted of blood. These receptors all come from a young woman in good health. The CDR3 runs from the conserved cysteine through the conserved F or W. The order of the fields is V gene, clone size, J gene, D gene, CDR3 DNA, CDR3 protein. A D gene is named only where the DNA matches it firmly. Only some rows state a clone size, as once, few, many or a class for expanded clones.

v_gene: TRBV6-5
abundance: NA
j_gene: TRBJ2-2
d_gene: TRBD2
CDR3nt: TGTGCCAGCAGTTACTCGGGTAGCGGGGGGGCAGACACCGGGGAGCTGTTTTTT
CDR3aa: CASSYSGSGGADTGELFF

v_gene: TRBV27
abundance: NA
j_gene: TRBJ1-6
d_gene: TRBD1
CDR3nt: TGTGCCAGCAGCTGGGACAGGAGCTCCTATAATTCACCCCTCCACTTT
CDR3aa: CASSWDRSSYNSPLHF

v_gene: TRBV7-6
abundance: NA
j_gene: TRBJ2-3
d_gene: NA
CDR3nt: TGTGCCAGCAGCATCTCCGGGACGGCATTTAGCACAGATACGCAGTATTTT
CDR3aa: CASSISGTAFSTDTQYF

v_gene: TRBV11-2
abundance: NA
j_gene: TRBJ1-2
d_gene: NA
CDR3nt: TGTGCCAGCAGCTTAGACCCTTGGTTGGAGCTCTCTAACTATGGCTACACCTTC
CDR3aa: CASSLDPWLELSNYGYTF

v_gene: TRBV4-1
abundance: few
j_gene: TRBJ2-4
d_gene: TRBD1
CDR3nt: TGCGCCGGCAGCCATACCGGGACAGGGGAACGCAAAAACATTCAGTACTTC
CDR3aa: CAGSHTGTGERKNIQYF

v_gene: TRBV18
abundance: NA
j_gene: TRBJ2-3
d_gene: NA
CDR3nt: TGTGCCAGCTCGCCAGAGGATGTCACAGATACGCAGTATTTT
CDR3aa: CASSPEDVTDTQYF

v_gene: TRBV27
abundance: once
j_gene: TRBJ2-5
d_gene: NA
CDR3nt: TGTGCCAGCAGGAAAGGGTGGAGGCCGCGGGAGACCCAGTACTTC
CDR3aa: CASRKGWRPRETQYF

v_gene: TRBV12-3/TRBV12-4
abundance: NA
j_gene: TRBJ2-5
d_gene: NA
CDR3nt: TGTGCCAGCAGCCCCCCGAGGAGGGGTGAGCAGTACTTC
CDR3aa: CASSPPRRGEQYF

v_gene: TRBV20-1
abundance: few
j_gene: TRBJ1-5
d_gene: TRBD1
CDR3nt: TGCAGTGCTGGCATCCGGGACAGGGATTACAATCAGCCCCAGCATTTT
CDR3aa: CSAGIRDRDYNQPQHF

v_gene: TRBV7-2
abundance: few
j_gene: TRBJ2-7
d_gene: TRBD2
CDR3nt: TGTGCCAGCAGCTTAGTAGGGACTAGCGGGAGCGAGCAGTACTTC
CDR3aa: CASSLVGTSGSEQYF

v_gene: TRBV4-1
abundance: NA
j_gene: TRBJ2-7
d_gene: NA
CDR3nt: TGCGCCAGCAGCCAACCGAGGCAGGGTATAAACTACGAGCAGTACTTC
CDR3aa: CASSQPRQGINYEQYF

v_gene: TRBV24-1
abundance: few
j_gene: TRBJ2-3
d_gene: NA
CDR3nt: TGTGCCACCAGTACCTCGTCGAGGGGAACGCAGTATTTT
CDR3aa: CATSTSSRGTQYF

v_gene: TRBV15
abundance: NA
j_gene: TRBJ2-1
d_gene: TRBD1
CDR3nt: TGTGCCATCAAGGACAGGGGCTTCTACAATGAGCAGTTCTTC
CDR3aa: CAIKDRGFYNEQFF

v_gene: TRBV4-1
abundance: NA
j_gene: TRBJ1-1
d_gene: NA
CDR3nt: TGCGCCAGCAGCCATCAATCCGGCACTGAAGCTTTCTTT
CDR3aa: CASSHQSGTEAFF

v_gene: TRBV7-9
abundance: few
j_gene: TRBJ2-5
d_gene: TRBD2
CDR3nt: TGTGCCAGCGATCCCTCCGGACTAGCGGGGGGGCGAGAGACCCAGTACTTC
CDR3aa: CASDPSGLAGGRETQYF

v_gene: TRBV5-1
abundance: few
j_gene: TRBJ2-5
d_gene: NA
CDR3nt: TGCGCCAGCAGCTCTCCGGATCCTTATACGGAGACCCAGTACTTC
CDR3aa: CASSSPDPYTETQYF

v_gene: TRBV24-1
abundance: NA
j_gene: TRBJ2-1
d_gene: NA
CDR3nt: TGTGCCACCAACCAGAAGGGGAGTCAGTACAATGAGCAGTTCTTC
CDR3aa: CATNQKGSQYNEQFF

v_gene: TRBV29-1
abundance: NA
j_gene: TRBJ2-1
d_gene: NA
CDR3nt: TGCAGCGTTGCCCCTGACAGGGAGCAGTTCTTC
CDR3aa: CSVAPDREQFF

v_gene: TRBV5-1
abundance: NA
j_gene: TRBJ2-3
d_gene: NA
CDR3nt: TGCGCCAGCAGCCCGCCGGACCTCACAGATACGCAGTATTTT
CDR3aa: CASSPPDLTDTQYF

v_gene: TRBV5-1
abundance: NA
j_gene: TRBJ1-6
d_gene: NA
CDR3nt: TGCGCCAGCAGCCAAGGACAGTCGGCTTCACCCCTCCACTTT
CDR3aa: CASSQGQSASPLHF

v_gene: TRBV9
abundance: NA
j_gene: TRBJ1-2
d_gene: NA
CDR3nt: TGTGCCAGCAGCGTAGGCTCCGGGAATGGCTACACCTTC
CDR3aa: CASSVGSGNGYTF

v_gene: TRBV20-1
abundance: few
j_gene: TRBJ2-3
d_gene: NA
CDR3nt: TGCAGTGCTACAACCTGGGCGGATCGCACAGATACGCAGTATTTT
CDR3aa: CSATTWADRTDTQYF

v_gene: TRBV6-1
abundance: NA
j_gene: TRBJ2-3
d_gene: NA
CDR3nt: TGTGCCAGCACCTACCGGCCGTCGGGAGAATCAGATACGCAGTATTTT
CDR3aa: CASTYRPSGESDTQYF

v_gene: TRBV6-1
abundance: few
j_gene: TRBJ2-5
d_gene: TRBD1
CDR3nt: TGTGCCAGCCGATGGACACGGACAGGGAGGGAGACCCAGTACTTC
CDR3aa: CASRWTRTGRETQYF

v_gene: TRBV20-1
abundance: NA
j_gene: TRBJ1-1
d_gene: NA
CDR3nt: TGCAGTGCCCGAAAACGGGACCTGTTGGCCGGTCGCGGAGGCGACACTGAAGCTTTCTTT
CDR3aa: CSARKRDLLAGRGGDTEAFF

v_gene: TRBV20-1
abundance: NA
j_gene: TRBJ1-1
d_gene: NA
CDR3nt: TGCAGTGCTAGACCACAAAATATTGAAGCTTTCTTT
CDR3aa: CSARPQNIEAFF

v_gene: TRBV4-1
abundance: NA
j_gene: TRBJ2-4
d_gene: NA
CDR3nt: TGCGCCAGCAGCCAAGTCGACGAATCTACGAGGCAGTACTTC
CDR3aa: CASSQVDESTRQYF

v_gene: TRBV6-1
abundance: NA
j_gene: TRBJ2-3
d_gene: TRBD2
CDR3nt: TGTGCCAGCAGTGAAGACTCGGGGACTAGCGGGACAGATACGCAGTATTTT
CDR3aa: CASSEDSGTSGTDTQYF

v_gene: TRBV30
abundance: NA
j_gene: TRBJ2-1
d_gene: TRBD2
CDR3nt: TGTGCCTGGAGGACGACTAGCGGGAGCCAATGGGCCAATGAGCAGTTCTTC
CDR3aa: CAWRTTSGSQWANEQFF

v_gene: TRBV20-1
abundance: NA
j_gene: TRBJ2-5
d_gene: NA
CDR3nt: TGCAGTGCTAGAGAGGTGGCTGGTCGAGGGCAGTACTTC
CDR3aa: CSAREVAGRGQYF

v_gene: TRBV7-6
abundance: NA
j_gene: TRBJ1-4
d_gene: NA
CDR3nt: TGTGCCAGCAGCTTAGAGGGGGTTCATGAAAAACGGTTTTTT
CDR3aa: CASSLEGVHEKRFF

v_gene: TRBV4-2
abundance: NA
j_gene: TRBJ2-3
d_gene: NA
CDR3nt: TGTGCCAGCAACCAAGGCGTCGGGAGAGGAAATACGCAGTATTTT
CDR3aa: CASNQGVGRGNTQYF

v_gene: TRBV13
abundance: NA
j_gene: TRBJ2-3
d_gene: TRBD1
CDR3nt: TGTGCCAGCAGCTTTGCCTTGGGACAGGGAGGCGCAGATACGCAGTATTTT
CDR3aa: CASSFALGQGGADTQYF

v_gene: TRBV6-1
abundance: NA
j_gene: TRBJ1-2
d_gene: NA
CDR3nt: TGTGCCAGCAGTGAAAAGCAGGGGTCTGGCTACACCTTC
CDR3aa: CASSEKQGSGYTF

v_gene: TRBV15
abundance: few
j_gene: TRBJ2-2
d_gene: TRBD2
CDR3nt: TGTGCCACTAGATACCTAGCGGGAGGGCTGTTTTTT
CDR3aa: CATRYLAGGLFF

v_gene: TRBV12-3/TRBV12-4
abundance: many
j_gene: TRBJ2-5
d_gene: NA
CDR3nt: TGTGCCAGCAGCCGGGCCGAGGAGACCCAGTACTTC
CDR3aa: CASSRAEETQYF

v_gene: TRBV5-5
abundance: NA
j_gene: TRBJ1-1
d_gene: NA
CDR3nt: TGTGCCAGCAGCTTGTGGACAAACCTGAACACTGAAGCTTTCTTT
CDR3aa: CASSLWTNLNTEAFF

v_gene: TRBV27
abundance: NA
j_gene: TRBJ2-3
d_gene: NA
CDR3nt: TGTGCCAGCAGTTTGAGCGCTTTGGACACAGATACGCAGTATTTT
CDR3aa: CASSLSALDTDTQYF

v_gene: TRBV7-2
abundance: NA
j_gene: TRBJ2-1
d_gene: TRBD1
CDR3nt: TGTGCCAGCAGCACAGGGGCAGGGGGCTACAATGAGCAGTTCTTC
CDR3aa: CASSTGAGGYNEQFF

v_gene: TRBV6-1
abundance: NA
j_gene: TRBJ2-7
d_gene: TRBD1
CDR3nt: TGTGCCAGCAGTGCAATGGGACAGGTCTACGAGCAGTACTTC
CDR3aa: CASSAMGQVYEQYF

v_gene: TRBV20-1
abundance: many
j_gene: TRBJ2-5
d_gene: NA
CDR3nt: TGCAGTGCTAGACAGGGGAACCTGGGGAAAGAGACCCAGTACTTC
CDR3aa: CSARQGNLGKETQYF

v_gene: TRBV9
abundance: NA
j_gene: TRBJ2-3
d_gene: NA
CDR3nt: TGTGCCAGCAGCGTAACGGGGGCAGCCCCCGGGGATACGCAGTATTTT
CDR3aa: CASSVTGAAPGDTQYF

v_gene: TRBV20-1
abundance: NA
j_gene: TRBJ2-1
d_gene: TRBD1
CDR3nt: TGCAGTGCTAGAGATGGGAGACAGGGGGTCAATGAGCAGTTCTTC
CDR3aa: CSARDGRQGVNEQFF

v_gene: TRBV12-3/TRBV12-4
abundance: NA
j_gene: TRBJ1-2
d_gene: NA
CDR3nt: TGTGCCAGCAGTGAGACAACCCTTGGAGGCTACACCTTC
CDR3aa: CASSETTLGGYTF

v_gene: TRBV6-5
abundance: NA
j_gene: TRBJ2-3
d_gene: NA
CDR3nt: TGTGCCAGCAGTCCCCGGGACCACCGCACAGATACGCAGTATTTT
CDR3aa: CASSPRDHRTDTQYF

v_gene: TRBV7-9
abundance: NA
j_gene: TRBJ1-6
d_gene: TRBD1
CDR3nt: TGTGCCAGCAGCTTCCTGGTCGGGACAGGGGAACCACCCCTCCACTTT
CDR3aa: CASSFLVGTGEPPLHF

v_gene: TRBV30
abundance: NA
j_gene: TRBJ1-2
d_gene: NA
CDR3nt: TGTGCCTGGAGTGGCCGGGTATTCGGCTATGGCTACACCTTC
CDR3aa: CAWSGRVFGYGYTF

v_gene: TRBV6-5
abundance: few
j_gene: TRBJ2-1
d_gene: NA
CDR3nt: TGTGCCAGCGTAGGGTCAGGGTACGGTGAGCAGTTCTTC
CDR3aa: CASVGSGYGEQFF

v_gene: TRBV18
abundance: NA
j_gene: TRBJ2-3
d_gene: TRBD1
CDR3nt: TGTGCCAGCTCACTACAGGGGGATGCTGCGACAGATACGCAGTATTTT
CDR3aa: CASSLQGDAATDTQYF

v_gene: TRBV10-3
abundance: NA
j_gene: TRBJ2-6
d_gene: NA
CDR3nt: TGTGCCATCAGTGAGGGGCAGAACTCTGGGGCCAACGTCCTGACTTTC
CDR3aa: CAISEGQNSGANVLTF

v_gene: TRBV7-9
abundance: NA
j_gene: TRBJ2-1
d_gene: NA
CDR3nt: TGTGCCAGCAGCTTTATGGCTTTCAATGAGCAGTTCTTC
CDR3aa: CASSFMAFNEQFF

v_gene: TRBV27
abundance: few
j_gene: TRBJ2-7
d_gene: TRBD2
CDR3nt: TGTGCCAGCAGTCCTGGGACTAGCGGGGGATCCGAGCAGTACTTC
CDR3aa: CASSPGTSGGSEQYF

v_gene: TRBV27
abundance: many
j_gene: TRBJ2-1
d_gene: NA
CDR3nt: TGTGCCAGCAGTGACCGATACGAAAACGAGCAGTTCTTC
CDR3aa: CASSDRYENEQFF

v_gene: TRBV20-1
abundance: many
j_gene: TRBJ2-1
d_gene: NA
CDR3nt: TGCAGTGCTAGTCCCGGGACTGTTGTCTCCTACAATGAGCAGTTCTTC
CDR3aa: CSASPGTVVSYNEQFF

v_gene: TRBV5-1
abundance: NA
j_gene: TRBJ2-1
d_gene: TRBD1
CDR3nt: TGCACCAGCAGCTTGGTAGGGGGCGGTTGGAATGAGCAGTTCTTC
CDR3aa: CTSSLVGGGWNEQFF